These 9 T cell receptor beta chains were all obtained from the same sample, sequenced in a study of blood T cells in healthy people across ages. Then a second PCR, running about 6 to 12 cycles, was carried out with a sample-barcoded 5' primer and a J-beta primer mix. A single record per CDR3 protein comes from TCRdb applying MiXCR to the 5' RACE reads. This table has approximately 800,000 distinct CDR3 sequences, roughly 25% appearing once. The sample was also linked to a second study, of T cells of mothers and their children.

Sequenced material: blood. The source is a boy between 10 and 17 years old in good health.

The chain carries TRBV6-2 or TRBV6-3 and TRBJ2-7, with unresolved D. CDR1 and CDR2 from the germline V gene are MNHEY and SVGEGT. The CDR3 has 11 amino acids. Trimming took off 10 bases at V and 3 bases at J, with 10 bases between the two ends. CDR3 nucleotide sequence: TGTGCCACCCAGGAGTTCTACGAGCAGTACTTC. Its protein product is CATQEFYEQYF.

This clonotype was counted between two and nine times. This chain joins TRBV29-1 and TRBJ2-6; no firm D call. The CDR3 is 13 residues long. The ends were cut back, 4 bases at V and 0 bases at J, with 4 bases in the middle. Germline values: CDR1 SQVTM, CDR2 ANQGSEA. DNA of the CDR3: TGCAGCGTTGTTACCTCTGGGGCCAACGTCCTGACTTTC. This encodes CSVVTSGANVLTF.

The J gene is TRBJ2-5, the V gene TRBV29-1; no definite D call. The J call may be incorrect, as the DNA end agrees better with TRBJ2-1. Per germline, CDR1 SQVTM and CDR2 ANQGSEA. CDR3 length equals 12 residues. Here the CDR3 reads CSVLTPPNEQFF. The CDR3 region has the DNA TGCAGCGTTCTCACACCCCCCAATGAGCAGTTCTTC.

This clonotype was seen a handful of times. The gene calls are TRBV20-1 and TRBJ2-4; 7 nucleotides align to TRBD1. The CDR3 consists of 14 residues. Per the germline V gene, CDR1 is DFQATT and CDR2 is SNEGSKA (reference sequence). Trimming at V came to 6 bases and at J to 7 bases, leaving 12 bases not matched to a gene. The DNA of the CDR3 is TGCAGTGCGAAGCCCCGGGACAGATCCAACATTCAGTACTTC. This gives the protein CSAKPRDRSNIQYF.

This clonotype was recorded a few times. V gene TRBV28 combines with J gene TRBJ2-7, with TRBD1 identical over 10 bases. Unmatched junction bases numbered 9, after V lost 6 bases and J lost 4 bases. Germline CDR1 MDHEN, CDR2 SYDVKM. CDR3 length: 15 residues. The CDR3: CASRTIDRGPYEQYF. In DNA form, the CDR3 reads TGTGCCAGCAGAACAATAGACAGGGGGCCATACGAGCAGTACTTC.

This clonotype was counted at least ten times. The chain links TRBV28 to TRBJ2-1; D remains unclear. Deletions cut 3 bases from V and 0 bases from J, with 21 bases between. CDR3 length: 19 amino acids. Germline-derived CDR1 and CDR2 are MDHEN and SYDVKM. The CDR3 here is CASSLAPALGNLSYNEQFF. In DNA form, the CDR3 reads TGTGCCAGCAGTTTGGCCCCGGCCCTCGGTAACCTCTCCTACAATGAGCAGTTCTTC.

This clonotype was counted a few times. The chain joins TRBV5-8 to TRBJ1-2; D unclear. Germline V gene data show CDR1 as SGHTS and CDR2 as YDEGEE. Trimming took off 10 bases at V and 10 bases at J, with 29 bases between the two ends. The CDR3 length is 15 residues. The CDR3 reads CALRNGRAPNQVYTF. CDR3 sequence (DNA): TGTGCCCTTCGAAATGGGCGGGCGCCCAATCAAGTCTACACCTTC.

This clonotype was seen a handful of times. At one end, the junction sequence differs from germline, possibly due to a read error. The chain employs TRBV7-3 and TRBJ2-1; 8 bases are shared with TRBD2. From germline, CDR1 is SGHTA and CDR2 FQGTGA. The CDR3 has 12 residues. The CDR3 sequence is CASSFGGAKQNF. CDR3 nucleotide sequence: TGTGCCAGCAGCTTCGGGGGGGCGAAACAAAACTTC.

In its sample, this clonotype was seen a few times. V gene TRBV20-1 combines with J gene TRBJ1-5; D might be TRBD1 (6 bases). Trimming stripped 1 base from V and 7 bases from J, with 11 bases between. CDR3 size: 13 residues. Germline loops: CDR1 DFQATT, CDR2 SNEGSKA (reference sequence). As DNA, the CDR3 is TGCAGTGCTAGAGTACCGGGACAACAGCCCCAGCATTTT. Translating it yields CSARVPGQQPQHF.